The T cell receptor (beta chain) under discussion was sequenced for a study of molecular identifiers for immune sequencing clone quantification. Findings and limits, study-wide: Over 97% of effector molecules, but under 1% in naive cells, were held by clones with more than 20 RNA copies.

Library preparation followed earlier protocols using designated TCR primers. TCRdb reprocessed the PCR reads with MiXCR, giving one entry per CDR3 protein. The sample lists nearly 650,000 distinct CDR3 sequences; roughly 25% were seen once. From germline, CDR1 is MGHDK and CDR2 SYGVNS. V was pared by 1 base and J by 1 base, with 10 bases between. The CDR3 covers 15 residues. Using a CD8+CD4-CCR7+CD45RA+ phenotype, naive CD8 T cells were sorted. As to this clonotype: Antigen unknown. A read error is possible here, since a much larger clone lies one base away. The conserved final phenylalanine or tryptophan is absent from the CDR3, which likely points to a read error.

This chain connects TRBV25-1 to TRBJ2-5; D is undetermined. The clonotype originates from a human donor in good health. Some libraries in this study had Jurkat cell RNA spiked in. The specimen was naive CD8+ T cells from blood, with Jurkat cell RNA spiked in. Subset denoted: FACS-sorted CD8+CD4-CCR7+CD45RA+ naive T cells. The CDR3, as DNA: TGTGCCAGCAGTGAATCAGCTAGTCCCCAAGAGACCCAGTACTCC. Amino acid sequence: CASSESASPQETQYS.